This T cell receptor (beta chain) was sequenced during a study of blood T cells in healthy people across ages. For the study at large: The capture of about one barcoded beta molecule per two T cells was achieved by template switching.

Total RNA extracted from each sample amounted to at least 5.5 micrograms. A sample-barcoded 5' primer and a J-beta primer mix were used in a second PCR of about 7 to 12 cycles. A template-switch adaptor containing 12 random nucleotides labeled each cDNA molecule. MiXCR, run by TCRdb on the 5' RACE reads, gives a single entry per CDR3 protein. The data contain roughly 2 million distinct CDR3 sequences, about 49% of them singletons. This clonotype was counted many times. As yet, its antigen is unknown. Study results and caveats: Long-lived donors exceeded aged donors in naive CD4+ cells and diversity.

Material: blood. The receptor comes from a woman aged 40 to 50 in good health.

CDR3 nucleotide sequence: TGTGCCAGCAGTGAAGTGGGGACAGGGGGTGAGCAGTTCTTC. Encoded protein: CASSEVGTGGEQFF. The rearrangement links TRBV25-1 to TRBJ2-1, with 11 bases matching TRBD1. After removal of 2 bases from V and 9 bases from J, the junction contained 3 bases not matched to a gene. Germline V gene lookup returns CDR1 MGHDK and CDR2 SYGVNS. The CDR3 has 14 amino acids.